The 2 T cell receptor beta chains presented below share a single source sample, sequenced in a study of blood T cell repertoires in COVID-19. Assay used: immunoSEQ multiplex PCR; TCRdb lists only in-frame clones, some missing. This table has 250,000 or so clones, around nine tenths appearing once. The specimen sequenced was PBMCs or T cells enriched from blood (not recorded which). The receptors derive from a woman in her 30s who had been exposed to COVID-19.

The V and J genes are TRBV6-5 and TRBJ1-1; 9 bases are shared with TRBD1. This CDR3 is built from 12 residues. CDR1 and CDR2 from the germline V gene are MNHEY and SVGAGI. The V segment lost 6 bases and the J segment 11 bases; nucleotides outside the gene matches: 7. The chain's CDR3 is CASRYTGGDAFF. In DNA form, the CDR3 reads TGTGCCAGCAGGTATACAGGGGGCGATGCTTTCTTT.

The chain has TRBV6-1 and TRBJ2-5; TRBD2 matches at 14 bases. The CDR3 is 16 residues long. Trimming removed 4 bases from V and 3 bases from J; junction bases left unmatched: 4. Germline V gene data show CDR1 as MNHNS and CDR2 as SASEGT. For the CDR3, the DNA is TGTGCCAGCAGTGTCCCGGGACTAGCGGGAGAAGAGACCCAGTACTTC. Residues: CASSVPGLAGEETQYF.